This TCR beta chain was recovered during a study of cytomegalovirus exposure and HLA in healthy donors. Germline values: CDR1 LNHDA, CDR2 SQIVND (reference sequence). Between the trimmed V and J ends, which lost 5 bases and 4 bases, there was a span of 15 bases. The CDR3 contains 14 residues. PCR amplification relied on 60 Vbeta primers (plus 13 Jbeta primers). Using immunoSEQ multiplex PCR, the repertoire was profiled, and TCRdb retains in-frame clones only, with some absent. In the table there are about 150,000 clones, around 70% of which are singletons. This clone was observed a single time. No antigen is known for it. Study-level points and caveats: One variant, a missense change in DCLRE1C, was linked in a later analysis to TCR beta V- and J-gene trimming.

The sequencing sample was made of PBMCs. This receptor was taken from a man aged 35 to 55 in good health and CMV-seronegative. The chain recombines TRBV19 with TRBJ2-7; no definite D call. CDR3 sequence (DNA): TGTGCCAGTAGTCCCCGACAAGGCCCGTACGAGCAGTACTTC. Translation gives CASSPRQGPYEQYF.